Sequencing of this T cell receptor beta chain was carried out in a study of cytomegalovirus exposure and HLA in healthy donors. Study results and caveats: In most subjects, TCR beta sequences reportedly gave accurate predictions of HLA-A and HLA-B alleles. Through in vitro validation, three CMV-associated chains were shown to be specific for CMV antigens. Later analysis associated a missense DCLRE1C variant with TCR beta V- and J-gene trimming.

The PCR contained 60 Vbeta and 13 Jbeta primers. Assay: immunoSEQ multiplex PCR; the TCRdb copy retains only in-frame clones and omits some. The sample lists nearly 95,000 clones; less than 65% were seen once. With respect to this clone: Its specificity is not known.

The CDR3 has 15 residues. Trimming took 2 bases from V and 2 from J, leaving 12 bases between them. CDR1 is MNHNY, CDR2 SVGAGI, per germline (reference sequence). Sequencing was carried out using PBMCs. The rearrangement joins TRBV6-6 to TRBJ2-5, with D possibly matching TRBD2 (5 bases). The clonotype comes from a woman aged 25 to 45 in good health and CMV-seronegative. CDR3 bases: TGTGCCAGCAGTTACGGTTCGGGGAAGCAAGAGACCCAGTACTTC. Amino acid sequence: CASSYGSGKQETQYF.